Below are 32 T cell receptor beta chains sequenced from a single sample in a study of T cell responses to AZD1222 COVID-19 vaccine. Only in-frame clones appear in the TCRdb table, and some are missing; sequencing was by immunoSEQ multiplex PCR. The sample includes fewer than 100,000 clones, 70% to 85% of them seen just once. The specimen comprised peripheral blood, sampled 28 days after the second AZD1222 dose. The receptors stem from an adult who received the AZD1222 COVID-19 vaccine.

The CDR3 is CSVEAAGANVLTF. Here the CDR3 DNA reads TGCAGCGTTGAAGCGGCTGGGGCCAACGTCCTGACTTTC. V is TRBV29-1 and J is TRBJ2-6; no definite D call. Germline CDR1 is SQVTM and CDR2 is ANQGSEA. The CDR3 runs 13 residues. V dropped 1 base and J dropped 2 bases, with 3 bases sitting between them.

The chain joins TRBV12-5 to TRBJ2-3; D gene ambiguous. CDR3 length: 17 amino acids. V was clipped by 1 base and J by 1 base, with 15 bases between them. Per germline, CDR1 LGHNT and CDR2 FRNRAP. In DNA, the CDR3 is TGTGCTAGTGGTTTGGCTGCAACCAGCGTACGCACAGATACGCAGTATTTT. Protein: CASGLAATSVRTDTQYF.

This chain uses TRBV27 with TRBJ1-5; TRBD1 agrees at 7 bases. The CDR3 covers 18 residues. CDR1 and CDR2 from the germline V gene are MNHEY and SMNVEV (reference sequence). V was clipped by 2 bases and J by 2 bases; unmatched bases: 12. The CDR3 spells CASSLTRGGGGGNQPQHF. For the CDR3, the DNA is TGTGCCAGCAGTTTAACAAGGGGAGGGGGCGGCGGCAATCAGCCCCAGCATTTT.

The chain couples TRBV6-1 to TRBJ1-2; D ambiguous. The germline CDR1 and CDR2 sequences are MNHNS and SASEGT. Deletions cut 3 bases from V and 1 base from J, with 3 bases between. This CDR3 region has 12 residues. The CDR3 sequence: CASSDNNYGYTF. The CDR3 nucleotides are TGTGCCAGCAGTGACAATAACTATGGCTACACCTTC.

The chain carries TRBV5-1 and TRBJ1-1; D is unresolved. V lost 1 base and J lost 2, with 12 bases in between. The CDR3 consists of 15 residues. Germline V gene data show CDR1 as SGHRS and CDR2 as YFSETQ. CDR3 in amino acids: CASSLTGNGNTEAFF. The CDR3 DNA reads as TGCGCCAGCAGCTTGACGGGAAATGGAAACACTGAAGCTTTCTTT.

The V gene is TRBV6-5, the J gene TRBJ1-2; 7 nucleotides match TRBD1. Germline V gene lookup returns CDR1 MNHEY and CDR2 SVGAGI. V was clipped by 8 bases and J by 2 bases; unmatched bases: 8. The CDR3 spans 14 residues. The chain's CDR3 is CASWSGTVNYGYTF. DNA of the CDR3: TGTGCCAGCTGGTCCGGGACAGTAAACTATGGCTACACCTTC.

V and J are TRBV6-6 and TRBJ2-7; D gene ambiguous. Trimming left V 2 bases short and J 6 bases short, with 11 bases between. The germline V gene has CDR1 MNHNY and CDR2 SVGAGI (reference sequence). The length of the CDR3 is 13 residues. In DNA, the CDR3 is TGTGCCAGCAGTTACCCCGAACGAAGCGAGCAGTACTTC. Translation gives CASSYPERSEQYF.

This clone was recorded once. This chain connects TRBV5-6 to TRBJ2-1; TRBD1 aligns across 8 bases. The CDR3 totals 15 residues. The germline gives CDR1 SGHDT, CDR2 YYEEEE. J gave up 6 bases and V 3 bases, and 8 bases lay outside the gene matches. The DNA of the CDR3 is TGTGCCAGCAGCTGGGGCAGGGGGCAGGGCAATGAGCAGTTCTTC. Translation gives CASSWGRGQGNEQFF.

The chain has TRBV19 and TRBJ1-2; D remains unclear. The V end was cut by 6 bases, the J end by 8 bases, with 25 bases between. Germline assignment: CDR1 LNHDA and CDR2 SQIVND (reference sequence). This CDR3 has 16 amino acids. CDR3 sequence (DNA): TGTGCCAGTAGAATCCTTTATTACGACACGCAGACGGGCTACACCTTC. It yields the protein CASRILYYDTQTGYTF.

This chain joins TRBV19 and TRBJ2-3; D may match TRBD1 or TRBD2 (5 bases each). Germline V gene data show CDR1 as LNHDA and CDR2 as SQIVND (reference sequence). This CDR3 contains 14 residues. The CDR3 DNA follows: TGTGCAACCAGAAAGGAGGACAAGACAGATACGCAGTATTTT. Encoded protein: CATRKEDKTDTQYF.

This chain links TRBV11-3 with TRBJ2-1, with 8 bases matching TRBD2. Trimming took 3 bases from V and 6 from J; bases not matched to a gene: 4. Looked up from germline, CDR1 is SGHNT and CDR2 is YENEEA. The CDR3 runs 14 residues. CDR3 loop: CASSFAGTSNEQFF. The CDR3 nucleotides read TGTGCCAGCAGCTTCGCCGGGACTAGCAATGAGCAGTTCTTC.

The gene calls are TRBV18 and TRBJ2-7; D could derive from TRBD1 or TRBD2 (7 bases each). This CDR3 is built from 14 residues. V lost 3 bases to trimming and J lost 7 bases, with 16 bases between them. Per germline, CDR1 KGHSH and CDR2 LQKENI. The CDR3 sequence is CASSPKSGGGEQYF. CDR3 DNA: TGTGCCAGCTCACCGAAGTCAGGGGGAGGGGAGCAGTACTTC.

Turning to this clone: The sample carries other DNA sequences with the same CDR3. The gene calls are TRBV19 and TRBJ2-7; perhaps TRBD2 as D (5 bases). CDR3 length: 13 residues. Trimming removed 3 bases from V and 7 bases from J, with 13 bases in between. Germline V gives CDR1 LNHDA, CDR2 SQIVND (reference sequence). CDR3: CASSIGLPGEQYF. The CDR3 DNA follows: TGTGCCAGTAGTATTGGACTCCCAGGTGAGCAGTACTTC.

J is TRBJ1-2 and V is TRBV5-1; tentatively, D is TRBD1 (6 bases). Looked up from germline, CDR1 is SGHRS and CDR2 is YFSETQ. V was clipped by 8 bases and J by 5 bases, with 10 bases between them. The CDR3 totals 11 residues. As DNA, the CDR3 is TGCGCCAGTGGGGACAAGTATGGCTACACCTTC. This codes for CASGDKYGYTF.

J is TRBJ1-2 and V is TRBV5-5, with D unresolved. The CDR3 runs 16 residues. V was cut by 4 bases and J by 4 bases, with 20 bases left in between. Germline CDR1 is SGHKS and CDR2 is YYEKEE (reference sequence). This chain's CDR3 is CASSAWPRGRSYGYTF. The CDR3 region has the DNA TGTGCCAGCAGCGCATGGCCTCGGGGTAGGAGCTATGGCTACACCTTC.

This chain connects TRBV11-1 to TRBJ1-6; 7 nucleotides match TRBD1. The CDR3 extends over 14 amino acids. Trimming at V came to 4 bases and at J to 10 bases, leaving 7 bases not matched to a gene. Germline-derived CDR1 and CDR2 are SGHAT and FQDESV (reference sequence). This CDR3 is CASSSTGVGSPLHF. In nucleotides, the CDR3 is TGTGCCAGCAGCTCAACAGGGGTAGGGTCACCCCTCCACTTT.

The chain recombines TRBV12-3 or TRBV12-4 with TRBJ2-3; TRBD1 matches 7 bases. With V trimmed by 10 bases and J by 2 bases, 6 bases remained unmatched. The CDR3 spans 13 residues. The CDR3 reads CATQGQITDTQYF. CDR3 coding DNA: TGTGCCACCCAGGGACAGATCACAGATACGCAGTATTTT.

Concerning this clone itself: Because the CDR3's place on the DNA is in doubt, the DNA is left out and the CDR3 is given as listed by TCRdb. The gene calls are TRBV27 and TRBJ1-3. The CDR3 is made up of 18 amino acids, end residues included. Per the germline V gene, CDR1 is MNHEY and CDR2 is SMNVEV (reference sequence). The CDR3 here is CASSRSLSLYLSGNTIYF.

This chain joins TRBV6-2 or TRBV6-3 and TRBJ2-2; D might be TRBD1 (5 bases). V dropped 4 bases and J dropped 1 base, with 10 bases sitting between them. From germline, CDR1 is MNHEY and CDR2 SVGEGT. The CDR3 sequence is 15 residues long. The CDR3 is CASSFRQRNTGELFF. The CDR3 nucleotides read TGTGCCAGCAGTTTCCGACAGAGGAACACCGGGGAGCTGTTTTTT.

The chain carries TRBV11-2 and TRBJ1-1; D gene ambiguous. The CDR3 length is 13 residues. Germline-derived CDR1 and CDR2 are SGHAT and FQNNGV. Trimming stripped 2 bases from V and 1 base from J, with 5 bases between. The CDR3 reads CASSLIENTEAFF. CDR3 bases: TGTGCCAGCAGCTTAATAGAGAACACTGAAGCTTTCTTT.

The chain uses TRBV12-3 or TRBV12-4 and TRBJ2-3; weak D call: TRBD2 (6 bases). The length of the CDR3 is 13 residues. V was cut by 1 base and J by 5 bases, with 7 bases left in between. CDR3 residues: CASSLVSGDTQYF. As DNA, the CDR3 is TGTGCCAGCAGTTTAGTTAGCGGAGATACGCAGTATTTT.

The chain recombines TRBV10-3 with TRBJ2-7, with D unclear. Trimming cost V 0 bases and J 2 bases, with 8 bases left between them. Germline V gene data show CDR1 as ENHRY and CDR2 as SYGVKD. The CDR3 contains 14 residues. The CDR3 sequence: CAISESRNTYEQYF. Written as DNA, the CDR3 is TGTGCCATCAGTGAGTCGAGGAATACCTACGAGCAGTACTTC.

The J gene is TRBJ1-4, the V gene TRBV6-1; TRBD1 is a possible D gene (5 bases). Germline values: CDR1 MNHNS, CDR2 SASEGT. Trimming took off 3 bases at V and 3 bases at J, with 17 bases between the two ends. This CDR3 comprises 17 residues. Here the CDR3 reads CASSDRDSLRANEKLFF. Here the CDR3 DNA reads TGTGCCAGCAGTGATAGGGACTCCCTTCGGGCTAATGAAAAACTGTTTTTT.

This chain links TRBV15 with TRBJ2-5; D gene ambiguous. The germline CDR1 and CDR2 sequences are LNHNV and YYDKDF (reference sequence). The CDR3 totals 12 residues. V lost 5 bases, J lost 1 base, and 5 bases lay in between. The CDR3 sequence is CATSGVQETQYF. For the CDR3, the DNA is TGTGCCACCAGCGGGGTCCAAGAGACCCAGTACTTC.

This sequence joins TRBV6-5 and TRBJ1-3; unclear D gene. V lost 4 bases, J lost 0 bases, and 10 bases lay in between. CDR1 and CDR2 from the germline V gene are MNHEY and SVGAGI. The length of the CDR3 is 15 residues. Here the CDR3 DNA reads TGTGCCAGCAGTTCGAAGGCTACCTCTGGAAACACCATATATTTT. It translates to CASSSKATSGNTIYF.

The rearrangement uses TRBV2 and TRBJ1-2, with D perhaps matching TRBD1 (5 bases). The CDR3 has 14 residues. V was shortened by 2 bases and J by 8 bases, with 15 bases between the two germline ends. Germline CDR1 reads SNHLY; CDR2 reads FYNNEI. Here the CDR3 reads CASSESEGTRGYTF. DNA of the CDR3: TGTGCCAGCAGTGAATCAGAGGGGACGCGAGGCTACACCTTC.

The rearrangement joins TRBV2 to TRBJ1-2; no firm D call. The CDR3 has 13 residues. V was cut by 6 bases and J by 0 bases, with 8 bases left in between. Germline-derived CDR1 and CDR2 are SNHLY and FYNNEI. In DNA form, the CDR3 reads TGTGCCAGCAGAACAGTTCCTAACTATGGCTACACCTTC. Protein product: CASRTVPNYGYTF.

This rearrangement joins TRBV6-5 to TRBJ2-3, with unresolved D. V was trimmed by 2 bases and J by 4 bases, leaving 10 bases between them. The germline V gene encodes CDR1 MNHEY and CDR2 SVGAGI. CDR3 size: 14 residues. The CDR3 region has the DNA TGTGCCAGCAGTTACCTCGTGAGCTCAGATACGCAGTATTTT. This codes for CASSYLVSSDTQYF.

The chain is built from TRBV6-6 and TRBJ1-1, with D perhaps TRBD1 (6 bases). Germline lookup yields CDR1 MNHNY and CDR2 SVGAGI (reference sequence). CDR3 length: 18 amino acids. V lost 5 bases, J lost 1 base, and 23 bases lay in between. The CDR3 coding sequence is TGTGCCAGCAGTCCACACCGCGGGACACCGCAGGGGAACACTGAAGCTTTCTTT. Translating gives CASSPHRGTPQGNTEAFF.

The V call is TRBV5-6, the J call TRBJ1-5; D is unclear. There are 15 residues in the CDR3. V lost 3 bases and J 0 bases, leaving 10 bases between the germline ends. Germline V gives CDR1 SGHDT, CDR2 YYEEEE. The DNA for the CDR3 is TGTGCCAGCAGCTCACAGTATTATAGCAATCAGCCCCAGCATTTT. Encoded protein: CASSSQYYSNQPQHF.

This clone was seen once. The chain employs TRBV6-6 and TRBJ1-1; D might be TRBD1 (6 bases). Deletions cut 4 bases from V and 7 bases from J, with 16 bases between. The CDR3 has 14 residues. CDR1 and CDR2 (germline): MNHNY, SVGAGI (reference sequence). CDR3 sequence reads: CASSSVGGGDEAFF. The CDR3 DNA follows: TGTGCCAGCAGTTCAGTTGGGGGGGGCGATGAAGCTTTCTTT.

This clone was counted a single time. This chain uses TRBV5-4 with TRBJ2-1; D is undetermined. Trimming pared 4 bases from V and 3 bases from J, leaving 17 bases between. This CDR3 comprises 16 residues. Germline-derived CDR1 and CDR2 are SGHNT and YYREEE (reference sequence). CDR3 in DNA: TGTGCCAGCAGCCTACAACAGCTTTTAGACTACAATGAGCAGTTCTTC. It specifies CASSLQQLLDYNEQFF.